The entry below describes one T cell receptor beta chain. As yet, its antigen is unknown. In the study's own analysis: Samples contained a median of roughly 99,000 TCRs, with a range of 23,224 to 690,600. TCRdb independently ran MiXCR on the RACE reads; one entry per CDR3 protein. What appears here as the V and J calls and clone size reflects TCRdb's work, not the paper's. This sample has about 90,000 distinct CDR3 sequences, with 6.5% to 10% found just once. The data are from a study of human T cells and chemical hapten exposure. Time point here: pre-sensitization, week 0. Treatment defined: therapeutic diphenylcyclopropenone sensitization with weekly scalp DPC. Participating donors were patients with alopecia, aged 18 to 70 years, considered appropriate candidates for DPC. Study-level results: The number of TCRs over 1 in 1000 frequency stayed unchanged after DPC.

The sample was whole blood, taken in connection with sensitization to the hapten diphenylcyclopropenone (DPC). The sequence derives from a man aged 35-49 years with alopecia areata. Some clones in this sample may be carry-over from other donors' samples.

In DNA, the CDR3 is TGTGCCTCTCAGGGACAGGGAGTCAAAAACACTGAAGCTTTCTTT. Amino acid sequence: CASQGQGVKNTEAFF. V usage is TRBV2 and J usage is TRBJ1-1; TRBD1 matches at 9 bases. CDR3 length equals 15 residues. CDR1 and CDR2 from the germline V gene are SNHLY and FYNNEI. Losses at the gene ends were 11 bases for V and 2 bases for J; bases not matched to a gene: 12.